A single sample gave rise to the 8 T cell receptor beta chains below, sequenced in a study of T cells expressing NK-cell markers. TCRdb reanalyzed the 5' RACE reads, giving one entry per CDR3 protein sequence and no DNA. The sample has about 260,000 distinct CDR3 sequences; the top ten hold about 0.39%. The sample was blood T cells: a sorted CD56 or NKG2C T cell subset, CD4+ or CD8+ T cells, or bulk PBMC T cells (not recorded which). Receptor source: a man between 18 and 29 years old in good health.

This chain joins TRBV6-5 and TRBJ1-1. Germline CDR1 MNHEY, CDR2 SVGAGI. The CDR3 has 14 residues. This CDR3 is CASSSEQRLSEAFF.

The chain uses TRBV12-3 or TRBV12-4 and TRBJ1-2. This CDR3 has 11 amino acids. The CDR3 loop is CASVEAGGYTF.

V and J are TRBV5-6 and TRBJ2-1; TCRdb gives TRBD1 as the D gene, but with no DNA this cannot be confirmed. The CDR3 runs to 17 residues. Looked up from germline, CDR1 is SGHDT and CDR2 is YYEEEE. CDR3 loop: CASSFQLRDGVYNEQFF. The full variable domain, rest sourced from reference TRBV5-6 and TRBJ2-1, is DAGVTQSPTHLIKTRGQQVTLRCSPKSGHDTVSWYQQALGQGPQFIFQYYEEEERQRGNFPDRFSGHQFPNYSSELNVNALLLGDSALYLCASSFQLRDGVYNEQFFGPGTRLTVL.

J is TRBJ2-5 and V is TRBV20-1; TCRdb picks TRBD1, but there is no DNA to check that call. This CDR3 has 14 residues. The germline CDR1 and CDR2 sequences are DFQATT and SNEGSKA (reference sequence). The CDR3 here is CSAEGAVLQETQYF.

The chain carries TRBV19 and TRBJ1-2. The germline gives CDR1 LNHDA, CDR2 SQIVND (reference sequence). This CDR3 contains 13 residues. The CDR3 is CASRLGTNYGYTF.

The chain combines TRBV12-3 or TRBV12-4 with TRBJ2-1; the TCRdb D gene call, TRBD1, has no DNA to confirm it. The CDR3 runs 13 residues. This CDR3 reads CASSSDPGLRQFF.

The chain joins TRBV4-3 to TRBJ2-7; checking the TCRdb D call of TRBD2 is not possible without DNA. Germline V gives CDR1 LGHNA, CDR2 YSLEER. CDR3 length: 16 residues. CDR3 in amino acids: CASSQGSSGRTYEQYF.

The chain couples TRBV7-8 to TRBJ1-3. The CDR3 is made up of 16 amino acids. CDR1 is SGHVS, CDR2 FQNEAQ, per germline. This CDR3 reads CASSLARQSSGNTIYF.